The T cell receptor (beta chain) under discussion was sequenced for a study of human T cells and chemical hapten exposure (dated by TCRdb to about 2021). Notes on the research overall: Libraries were pooled for sequencing, and variation in per-sample TCR yields was attributed mainly to small differences in library volumes within the pool. Each blood RNA sample was used to sequence both TCR alpha and TCR beta chains. Peripheral blood TCR repertoire changes were tracked in vivo in alopecia patients during primary and secondary sensitization to the hapten diphenylcyclopropenone (DPC). Study-level results and caveats: Repeated subsampling changed both the strength of the expansion versus patch-test correlation and the threshold at which the correlation became significant. DPC sensitization did not change the number of TCRs with a frequency above 1 in 1000, and there was no evidence of changes in global repertoire structure.

Library generation was performed with 5' RACE. Sequencer: Illumina MiSeq. Library preparation attached unique molecular identifiers to individual cDNA molecules for quantitative, reproducible TCR counting. As for the authors' bioinformatics: Samples had a median of approximately 93,000 TCRs, with a range from roughly 23,224 to 750,000. The Decombinator software suite was used to annotate the V, J and CDR3 of the TCR reads. For the PS versus PT1 abundance plots, all samples were subsampled to the same number of TCRs (28,000). TCRs were defined as expanded if absent before sensitization and observed at least eight times at the 2-week time point. Using fastp trimming at Q25 and MiXCR clonotype assembly, TCRdb reanalyzed the public sequencing data and kept in-frame beta chains. Entries that share a CDR3 protein sequence are merged under the most common genes and DNA. TCRdb's processing, not the authors' own work, is the source of the V and J calls. This sample lists about 81,000 distinct CDR3 sequences; more than 7% were detected once. The ten largest clones capture 2% to 2.5% of the sample.

Total RNA was extracted from unfractionated whole blood that had been collected in Tempus Blood RNA tubes. Five healthy volunteers acted as controls for TCR sequencing and had blood drawn at day 0, 2 weeks and 6 weeks. CDR1 is given as SSHAT and CDR2 as FNYEAQ, both from the germline V gene (reference sequence). The CDR3 holds 14 amino acids from the cysteine to the phenylalanine. The CDR3 DNA has 42 bases and is translated from base 1. Trimmed from V: 5 bases; trimmed from J: 4 bases; junction bases lacking a gene match: 5. This clonotype was observed many times. Which antigen it targets is not known. There are no base qualities to consult, and no much larger clone falls within one base.

The rearranged segments are TRBV7-7 and TRBJ2-3; TRBD1 lines up with 8 middle nucleotides. The receptor comes from a male donor in good health. The DNA sequence follows: TGTGCCAGCAGCCCCGGACAGGGTGCAGATACGCAGTATTTT. Translated, it gives CASSPGQGADTQYF.